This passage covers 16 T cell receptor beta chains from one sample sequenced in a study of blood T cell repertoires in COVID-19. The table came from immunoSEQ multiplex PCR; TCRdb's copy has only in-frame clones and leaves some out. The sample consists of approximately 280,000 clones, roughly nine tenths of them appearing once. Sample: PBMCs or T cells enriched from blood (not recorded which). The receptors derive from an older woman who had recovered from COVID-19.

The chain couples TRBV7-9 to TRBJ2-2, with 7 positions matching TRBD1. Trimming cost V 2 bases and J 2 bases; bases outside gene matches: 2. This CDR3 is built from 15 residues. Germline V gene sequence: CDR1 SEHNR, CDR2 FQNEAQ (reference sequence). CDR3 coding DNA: TGTGCCAGCAGCTTAAGGGACAGAAACACCGGGGAGCTGTTTTTT. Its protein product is CASSLRDRNTGELFF.

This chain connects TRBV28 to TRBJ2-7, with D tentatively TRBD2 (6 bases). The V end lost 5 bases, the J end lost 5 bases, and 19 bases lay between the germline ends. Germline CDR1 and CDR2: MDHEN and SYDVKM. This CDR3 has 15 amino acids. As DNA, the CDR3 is TGTGCCAGCAGTGCTCTCGTTGCGGGACTGGACGAGCAGTACTTC. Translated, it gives CASSALVAGLDEQYF. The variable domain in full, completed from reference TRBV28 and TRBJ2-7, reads DVKVTQSSRYLVKRTGEKVFLECVQDMDHENMFWYRQDPGLGLRLIYFSYDVKMKEKGDIPEGYSVSREKKERFSLILESASTNQTSMYLCASSALVAGLDEQYFGPGTRLTVT.

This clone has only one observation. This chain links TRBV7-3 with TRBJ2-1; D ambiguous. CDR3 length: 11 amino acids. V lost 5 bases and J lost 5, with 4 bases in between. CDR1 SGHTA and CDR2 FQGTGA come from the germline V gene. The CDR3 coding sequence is TGTGCCAGCAGCACAGACAATGAGCAGTTCTTC. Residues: CASSTDNEQFF.

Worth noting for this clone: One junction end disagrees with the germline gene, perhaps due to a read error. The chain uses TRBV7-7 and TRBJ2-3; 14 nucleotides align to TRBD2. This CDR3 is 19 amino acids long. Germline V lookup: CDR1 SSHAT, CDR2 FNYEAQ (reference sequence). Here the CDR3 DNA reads TGTGCTAGCAGCCCGGGACTAGCGGGAGCCTTACCCTCGCGGGATACGCAGTATTTT. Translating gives CASSPGLAGALPSRDTQYF. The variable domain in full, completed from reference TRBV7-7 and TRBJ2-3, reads GAGVSQSPRYKVTKRGQDVTLRCDPISSHATLYWYQQALGQGPEFLTYFNYEAQPDKSGLPSDRFSAERPEGSISTLTIQRTEQRDSAMYRCASSPGLAGALPSRDTQYFGPGTRLTVL.

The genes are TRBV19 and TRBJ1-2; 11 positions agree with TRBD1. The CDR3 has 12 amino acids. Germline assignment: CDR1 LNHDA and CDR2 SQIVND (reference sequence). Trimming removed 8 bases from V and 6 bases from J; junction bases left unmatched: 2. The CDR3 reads CASGQGANGYTF. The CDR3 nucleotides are TGTGCCAGTGGACAGGGGGCGAATGGCTACACCTTC. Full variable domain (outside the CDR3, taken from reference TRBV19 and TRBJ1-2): DGGITQSPKYLFRKEGQNVTLSCEQNLNHDAMYWYRQDPGQGLRLIYYSQIVNDFQKGDIAEGYSVSREKKESFPLTVTSAQKNPTAFYLCASGQGANGYTFGSGTRLTVV.

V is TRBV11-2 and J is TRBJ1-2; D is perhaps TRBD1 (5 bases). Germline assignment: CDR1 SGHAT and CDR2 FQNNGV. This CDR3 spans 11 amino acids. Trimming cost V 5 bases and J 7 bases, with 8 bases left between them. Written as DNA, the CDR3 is TGTGCCAGCAGCACGGGGGGTGGCTACACCTTC. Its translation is CASSTGGGYTF.

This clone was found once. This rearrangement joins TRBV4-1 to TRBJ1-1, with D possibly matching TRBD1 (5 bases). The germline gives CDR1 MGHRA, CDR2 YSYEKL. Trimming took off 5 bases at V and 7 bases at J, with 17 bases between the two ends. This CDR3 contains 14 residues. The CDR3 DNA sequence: TGCGCCAGCAGCTCACAGCTTCAGGGAAATGAAGCTTTCTTT. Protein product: CASSSQLQGNEAFF.

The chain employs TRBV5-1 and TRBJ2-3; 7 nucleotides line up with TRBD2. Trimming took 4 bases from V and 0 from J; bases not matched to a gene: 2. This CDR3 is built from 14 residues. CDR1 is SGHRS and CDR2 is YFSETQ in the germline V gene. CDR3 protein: CASSSGESTDTQYF. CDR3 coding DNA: TGCGCCAGCAGCAGCGGGGAGAGCACAGATACGCAGTATTTT.

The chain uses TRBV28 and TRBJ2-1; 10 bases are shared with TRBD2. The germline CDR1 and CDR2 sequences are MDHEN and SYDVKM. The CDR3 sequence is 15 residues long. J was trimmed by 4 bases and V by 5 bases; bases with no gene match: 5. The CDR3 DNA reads TGTGCCAGCAGTGCTGCTAGCGGGGGATACAATGAGCAGTTCTTC. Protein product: CASSAASGGYNEQFF.

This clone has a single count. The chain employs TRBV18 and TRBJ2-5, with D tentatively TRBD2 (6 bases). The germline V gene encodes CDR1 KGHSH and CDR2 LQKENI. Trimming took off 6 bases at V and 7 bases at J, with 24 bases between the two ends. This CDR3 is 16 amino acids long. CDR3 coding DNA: TGTGCCAGCTCTTCTGAAGGAGGGGTCGCCGCCGGGACCCAGTACTTC. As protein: CASSSEGGVAAGTQYF. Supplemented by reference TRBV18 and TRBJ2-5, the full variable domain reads NAGVMQNPRHLVRRRGQEARLRCSPMKGHSHVYWYRQLPEEGLKFMVYLQKENIIDESGMPKERFSAEFPKEGPSILRIQQVVRGDSAAYFCASSSEGGVAAGTQYFGPGTRLLVL.

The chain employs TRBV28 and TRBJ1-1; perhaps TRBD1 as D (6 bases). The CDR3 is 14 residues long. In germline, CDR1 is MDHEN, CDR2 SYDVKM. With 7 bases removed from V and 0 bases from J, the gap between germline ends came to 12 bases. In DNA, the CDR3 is TGTGCCAGCACCGAGGACAGCATGAACACTGAAGCTTTCTTT. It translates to CASTEDSMNTEAFF.

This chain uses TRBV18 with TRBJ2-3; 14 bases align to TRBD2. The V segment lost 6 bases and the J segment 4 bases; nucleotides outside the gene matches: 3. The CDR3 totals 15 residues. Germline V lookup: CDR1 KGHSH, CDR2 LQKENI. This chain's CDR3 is CASSLGLAGADTQYF. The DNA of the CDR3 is TGTGCCAGCTCTTTGGGACTAGCGGGAGCAGATACGCAGTATTTT.

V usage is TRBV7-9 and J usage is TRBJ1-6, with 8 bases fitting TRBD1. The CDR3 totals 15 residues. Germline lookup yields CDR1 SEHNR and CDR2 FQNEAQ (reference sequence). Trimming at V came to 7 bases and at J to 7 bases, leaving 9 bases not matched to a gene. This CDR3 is CASTLDRALNSPLHF. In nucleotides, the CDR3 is TGTGCCAGCACATTGGACAGGGCTTTGAATTCACCCCTCCACTTT.

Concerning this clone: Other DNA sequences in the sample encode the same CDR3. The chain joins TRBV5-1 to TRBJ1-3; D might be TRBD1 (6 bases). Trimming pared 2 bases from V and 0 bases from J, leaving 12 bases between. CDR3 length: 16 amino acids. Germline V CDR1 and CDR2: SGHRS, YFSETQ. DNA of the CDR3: TGCGCCAGCAGCTTAGGGGGTAGTAGCTCTGGAAACACCATATATTTT. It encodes CASSLGGSSSGNTIYF. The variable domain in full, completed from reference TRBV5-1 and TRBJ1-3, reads KAGVTQTPRYLIKTRGQQVTLSCSPISGHRSVSWYQQTPGQGLQFLFEYFSETQRNKGNFPGRFSGRQFSNSRSEMNVSTLELGDSALYLCASSLGGSSSGNTIYFGEGSWLTVV.

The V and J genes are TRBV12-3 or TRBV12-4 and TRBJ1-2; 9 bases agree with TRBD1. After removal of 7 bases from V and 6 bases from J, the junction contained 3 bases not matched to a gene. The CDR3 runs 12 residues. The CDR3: CASTGQGNGYTF. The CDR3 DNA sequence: TGTGCCAGCACCGGACAGGGGAATGGCTACACCTTC.

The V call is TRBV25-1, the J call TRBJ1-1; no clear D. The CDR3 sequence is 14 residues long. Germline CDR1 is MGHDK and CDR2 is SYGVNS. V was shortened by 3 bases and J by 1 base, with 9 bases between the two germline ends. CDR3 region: CASSENGKNTEAFF. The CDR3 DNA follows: TGTGCCAGCAGTGAGAACGGTAAGAACACTGAAGCTTTCTTT.